The TCR beta chain described here comes from a study of blood T cell repertoires in COVID-19. Overall study: Specimens from acute and convalescent COVID-19 originated in the United States, Italy and Spain. From T cells, B-cell-depleted T cells, or PBMCs came the material, which was cDNA or gDNA.

The table came from immunoSEQ multiplex PCR; TCRdb's copy has only in-frame clones and leaves some out. The profile shows about 340,000 clones, about nine tenths of them singletons. CDR1 and CDR2 (germline): SGHNT, YYREEE (reference sequence). Trimming cost V 0 bases and J 4 bases, with 7 bases left between them. The CDR3 loop spans 13 amino acids. Followed over time, Seattle patients had been enrolled while infection was active. The receptor was derived from a woman in her seventies with COVID-19, enrolled during active disease. This rearrangement joins TRBV5-4 to TRBJ1-2, with D maybe TRBD1 (5 bases). The sample was peripheral blood. CDR3 sequence reads: CASSLAGGYGYTF. CDR3 in DNA: TGTGCCAGCAGCTTGGCGGGGGGCTATGGCTACACCTTC.